The 22 T cell receptor beta chains presented below share a single source sample, sequenced in a study of neurological immune-mediated disorders. TCRdb processed the 5' RACE reads anew with MiXCR; each CDR3 protein has one entry. The table has tens of thousands of distinct CDR3 sequences, about 22% seen once. Time point noted: technical triplicate 3. Material: PBMCs. The receptors originated from a man aged 60 to 75 with HTLV-1-associated myelopathy (HAM/TSP).

The genes are TRBV11-2 and TRBJ1-2; 12 bases match TRBD1. The CDR3 consists of 14 residues. V lost 5 bases and J lost 5; bases outside the gene matches: 3. Germline assignment: CDR1 SGHAT and CDR2 FQNNGV. The CDR3 loop is CASSRGQGAYGYTF. The CDR3 DNA reads TGTGCCAGCAGCCGGGGACAGGGGGCTTATGGCTACACCTTC.

This clonotype was detected ten times or more. The chain's CDR3 is CSARVPLTGELFF. CDR3 nucleotide sequence: TGCAGTGCTAGAGTCCCACTCACCGGGGAGCTGTTTTTT. This chain links TRBV20-1 with TRBJ2-2, with D uncertain. The V gene's germline CDR1 is DFQATT and CDR2 SNEGSKA (reference sequence). The CDR3 sequence is 13 residues long. Trimming pared 1 base from V and 4 bases from J, leaving 7 bases between.

This clonotype occurred many times. This chain links TRBV6-5 with TRBJ2-7; D is perhaps TRBD2 (8 bases). Germline V gives CDR1 MNHEY, CDR2 SVGAGI. V lost 6 bases and J 2 bases, leaving 23 bases between the germline ends. This CDR3 has 17 amino acids. CDR3 DNA: TGTGCCAGCAGCTCCCCGGGAGGGGGCGGTCGACCCTACGAGCAGTACTTC. Translation: CASSSPGGGGRPYEQYF.

The sample holds many counts of this clonotype. The chain uses TRBV20-1 and TRBJ1-4, with TRBD1 identical over 9 bases. CDR1 and CDR2 (germline): DFQATT, SNEGSKA (reference sequence). The CDR3 covers 15 residues. With 0 bases clipped from V and 7 bases from J, the junction kept 6 bases outside the gene matches. CDR3 region: CSARDWGQGSEKLFF. CDR3 nucleotide sequence: TGCAGTGCTAGAGATTGGGGACAGGGTAGTGAAAAACTGTTTTTT.

This clonotype was counted at least ten times. V usage is TRBV9 and J usage is TRBJ2-1, with TRBD2 matching 11 bases. Germline values: CDR1 SGDLS, CDR2 YYNGEE. The CDR3 totals 18 residues. Trimming removed 0 bases from V and 7 bases from J; junction bases left unmatched: 12. CDR3 nucleotide sequence: TGTGCCAGCAGCGTAGGTAGCGGGAGGGCCACGGTAAAGAATGAGCAGTTCTTC. Translating it yields CASSVGSGRATVKNEQFF. The whole variable domain, filled in from reference TRBV9 and TRBJ2-1, reads DSGVTQTPKHLITATGQRVTLRCSPRSGDLSVYWYQQSLDQGLQFLIQYYNGEERAKGNILERFSAQQFPDLHSELNLSSLELGDSALYFCASSVGSGRATVKNEQFFGPGTRLTVL.

This clonotype was counted at least ten times. The genes are TRBV15 and TRBJ2-3; the D is unclear. Trimming pared 1 base from V and 4 bases from J, leaving 12 bases between. Germline assignment: CDR1 LNHNV and CDR2 YYDKDF (reference sequence). The CDR3 is made up of 15 amino acids. The chain's CDR3 is CATSRGPTISDTQYF. CDR3 bases: TGTGCCACCAGCAGAGGACCCACAATTTCAGATACGCAGTATTTT.

This clonotype occurred many times. The chain employs TRBV28 and TRBJ2-7, with D possibly matching TRBD1 (5 bases). Germline V CDR1 and CDR2: MDHEN, SYDVKM. CDR3 length: 15 residues. Trimming cost V 6 bases and J 0 bases, with 15 bases left between them. The CDR3 nucleotides are TGTGCCAGCAGCCGACGGACATGGGACTCCTACGAGCAGTACTTC. It translates to CASSRRTWDSYEQYF.

This clonotype was observed at least ten times. V usage is TRBV4-1 and J usage is TRBJ2-1; TRBD1 aligns across 7 bases. Unmatched junction bases numbered 6, after V lost 0 bases and J lost 4 bases. Germline V gene lookup returns CDR1 MGHRA and CDR2 YSYEKL. This CDR3 is built from 16 residues. The CDR3 region has the DNA TGCGCCAGCAGCCAAGATCCGACAGGGCGTTACAATGAGCAGTTCTTC. Translating it yields CASSQDPTGRYNEQFF.

This clonotype came up many times. The rearrangement uses TRBV5-1 and TRBJ2-2, with D maybe TRBD1 (6 bases). CDR1 is SGHRS, CDR2 YFSETQ, per germline. This CDR3 spans 15 amino acids. Deletions cut 4 bases from V and 2 bases from J, with 12 bases between. CDR3 residues: CASSLRQDNTGELFF. The CDR3 DNA reads as TGCGCCAGCAGCCTTAGACAGGACAACACCGGGGAGCTGTTTTTT.

This clonotype was recorded many times. The chain carries TRBV20-1 and TRBJ2-7; D possibly corresponds to TRBD1 (5 bases). Germline values: CDR1 DFQATT, CDR2 SNEGSKA (reference sequence). The CDR3 sequence is 12 residues long. The CDR3 region is CARQGSSYEQYF. In DNA, the CDR3 is TGCGCCAGGCAGGGTTCCTCCTACGAGCAGTACTTC.

This clonotype has at least ten counts. V and J are TRBV29-1 and TRBJ2-1; D not resolved. The V end was cut by 4 bases, the J end by 7 bases, with 8 bases between. Germline CDR1 SQVTM, CDR2 ANQGSEA. The CDR3 covers 11 residues. The CDR3 sequence is CSVADENEQFF. The CDR3 bases are TGCAGCGTTGCGGACGAGAATGAGCAGTTCTTC.

At least ten counts were recorded for this clonotype. This chain joins TRBV20-1 and TRBJ2-1, with 9 bases matching TRBD2. The germline V gene has CDR1 DFQATT and CDR2 SNEGSKA (reference sequence). The CDR3 is 16 amino acids. J lost 0 bases, V lost 5 bases, and 8 bases had no gene match. The chain's CDR3 is CSAGRLADYSYNEQFF. As DNA, the CDR3 is TGCAGTGCTGGAAGACTAGCGGACTACTCCTACAATGAGCAGTTCTTC.

With respect to this clonotype: One junction end disagrees with the germline gene, perhaps due to a read error. CDR3 loop: CASGFGHF. The CDR3 region has the DNA TGTGCCAGCGGATTCGGGCACTTC. This chain links TRBV2 with TRBJ1-2; no clear D. The CDR3 consists of 8 residues. CDR1 is SNHLY, CDR2 FYNNEI, per germline.

The V gene is TRBV5-1, the J gene TRBJ2-1; 7 bases fit TRBD2. Germline-derived CDR1 and CDR2 are SGHRS and YFSETQ. Trimming removed 2 bases from V and 12 bases from J; junction bases left unmatched: 11. This CDR3 comprises 14 residues. The CDR3 sequence is CASSFAEGGRGQFF. The CDR3 nucleotides read TGCGCCAGCAGCTTTGCCGAGGGAGGGCGTGGGCAGTTCTTC.

The V gene is TRBV28, the J gene TRBJ1-5; D gene unclear. Trimming left V 6 bases short and J 7 bases short, with 16 bases between. CDR1 is MDHEN and CDR2 is SYDVKM in the germline V gene. CDR3 length equals 14 residues. The CDR3 sequence is CASSPGRSGQPQHF. The DNA for the CDR3 is TGTGCCAGCAGCCCAGGAAGATCTGGGCAGCCCCAGCATTTT.

This clonotype was recorded many times. The V and J genes are TRBV4-1 and TRBJ2-2; D remains unclear. The CDR3 runs to 16 residues. CDR1 is MGHRA, CDR2 YSYEKL, per germline. V lost 3 bases and J 5 bases, leaving 16 bases between the germline ends. The CDR3 nucleotides read TGCGCCAGCAGCCATGCCCTAAGAAGGGATACCGGGGAGCTGTTTTTT. Translated, it gives CASSHALRRDTGELFF.

This clonotype has ten or more counts. This rearrangement joins TRBV12-3 or TRBV12-4 to TRBJ1-4, with 8 nucleotides matching TRBD1. V was clipped by 1 base and J by 5 bases; unmatched bases: 6. The CDR3 is 16 amino acids. CDR3 bases: TGTGCCAGCAGTTTAGGTCCCAGGGGGCCGAATGAAAAACTGTTTTTT. It specifies CASSLGPRGPNEKLFF.

This clonotype was detected many times. The chain recombines TRBV5-1 with TRBJ2-5; 7 nucleotides agree with TRBD2. The CDR3 spans 14 residues. CDR1 is SGHRS and CDR2 is YFSETQ in the germline V gene. The trim removed 4 bases at V and 1 base at J, leaving 4 bases unmatched. The CDR3 coding sequence is TGCGCCAGCAGCCCGAGCGGGACCCAAGAGACCCAGTACTTC. This encodes CASSPSGTQETQYF.

By share of the sample, this clonotype is medium-sized. The genes are TRBV10-3 and TRBJ2-5; D may be TRBD1 or TRBD2 (5 bases each). The ends were cut back, 3 bases at V and 3 bases at J, with 11 bases in the middle. This CDR3 spans 14 amino acids. Germline loops: CDR1 ENHRY, CDR2 SYGVKD. CDR3 in DNA: TGTGCCATCAGTGAAGGGACGAAAAAAGAGACCCAGTACTTC. Its translation: CAISEGTKKETQYF.

The chain carries TRBV12-2 and TRBJ2-1. TRBV12-2 is shown as a pseudogene. The CDR3 is 14 amino acids. The CDR3 region is CASRLASRYNEQFF. CDR3 DNA sequence: TGTGCAAGTCGCTTAGCGTCCAGGTACAATGAGCAGTTCTTC.

There are many counts of this clonotype. This chain joins TRBV5-1 and TRBJ2-1, with D possibly TRBD2 on 5 matching bases. The CDR3 contains 14 residues. Per germline, CDR1 SGHRS and CDR2 YFSETQ. Trimming pared 4 bases from V and 3 bases from J, leaving 11 bases between. CDR3 nucleotides: TGCGCCAGCAGCCAACCCGGGGTCTACAATGAGCAGTTCTTC. Translation gives CASSQPGVYNEQFF.

This clonotype was counted at least ten times. The chain carries TRBV6-1 and TRBJ2-3, with 9 bases matching TRBD1. Unmatched junction bases numbered 5, after V lost 10 bases and J lost 3 bases. Per the germline V gene, CDR1 is MNHNS and CDR2 is SASEGT. The CDR3 totals 13 residues. CDR3 DNA: TGTGCCAACCGACAGGGGGAAACAGATACGCAGTATTTT. Translating gives CANRQGETDTQYF.